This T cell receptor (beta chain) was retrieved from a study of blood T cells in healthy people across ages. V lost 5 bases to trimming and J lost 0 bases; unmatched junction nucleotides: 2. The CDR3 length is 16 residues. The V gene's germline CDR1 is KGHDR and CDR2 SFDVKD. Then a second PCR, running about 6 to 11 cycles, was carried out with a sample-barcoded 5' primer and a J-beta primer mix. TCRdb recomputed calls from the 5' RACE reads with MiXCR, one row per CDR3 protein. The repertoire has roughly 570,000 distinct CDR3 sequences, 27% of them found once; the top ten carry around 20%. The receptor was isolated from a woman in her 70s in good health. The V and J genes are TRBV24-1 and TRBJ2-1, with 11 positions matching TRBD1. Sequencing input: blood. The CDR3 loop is CATSGDRGSSYNEQFF. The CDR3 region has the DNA TGTGCCACCAGTGGGGACAGGGGGAGCTCCTACAATGAGCAGTTCTTC.